This TCR beta chain was sequenced in a study of PD-1 blockade in mismatch repair-deficient tumors. Trimming at V came to 10 bases and at J to 3 bases, leaving 10 bases not matched to a gene. The CDR3 is made up of 14 amino acids. Germline lookup yields CDR1 ENHRY and CDR2 SYGVKD. Clones were read by immunoSEQ multiplex PCR, and TCRdb kept only the in-frame ones, dropping some. The sample comprises 50,000 to 75,000 clones, about 87% of which are singletons, and 11% to 15% rests with the top ten. This rearrangement joins TRBV10-3 to TRBJ2-7; TRBD1 agrees at 9 bases. The clonotype originates from an adult with mismatch repair-deficient cancer. The sequencing used peripheral blood, collected 52 weeks after starting pembrolizumab. The CDR3 here is CASAGTGYNYEQYF. The CDR3 nucleotides are TGTGCCAGCGCCGGGACAGGGTACAACTACGAGCAGTACTTC.